The next 11 T cell receptor beta chains were all read from a single sample in a study of blood T cell repertoires in COVID-19. Clones were sequenced by immunoSEQ multiplex PCR, and TCRdb holds only the in-frame ones, with some missing. The sample lists around 150,000 clones; roughly 90% were seen once. Sequencing was performed on peripheral blood. These receptors came from a man aged 18 to 30 with acute or convalescent COVID-19.

The chain combines TRBV4-1 with TRBJ2-7; weak D call: TRBD1 (5 bases). The CDR3 length is 17 residues. Between the trimmed V and J ends, which lost 0 bases and 2 bases, there was a span of 17 bases. The germline V gene encodes CDR1 MGHRA and CDR2 YSYEKL. In DNA form, the CDR3 reads TGCGCCAGCAGCCAAGACAGGTGGGGCGGTAATCCCTACGAGCAGTACTTC. Translating gives CASSQDRWGGNPYEQYF.

J is TRBJ1-1 and V is TRBV19, with a tentative D call TRBD1 (6 bases). The germline V and J ends were trimmed by 7 bases and 0 bases, with 9 bases remaining between them. The CDR3 has 13 residues. Germline V gene data show CDR1 as LNHDA and CDR2 as SQIVND (reference sequence). CDR3 in amino acids: CASKRGLNTEAFF. In nucleotides, the CDR3 is TGTGCCAGTAAGCGGGGGCTGAACACTGAAGCTTTCTTT.

The J gene is TRBJ2-7, the V gene TRBV4-2; a possible D gene is TRBD2 (6 bases). Germline CDR1 LGHNA, CDR2 YNFKEQ. V shed 0 bases and J shed 6 bases, with 12 bases lying between them. The CDR3 has 14 residues. The CDR3 reads CASSQEGGTGEQYF. The CDR3 coding sequence is TGTGCCAGCAGCCAAGAGGGCGGGACGGGCGAGCAGTACTTC.

This clone was detected once. V and J are TRBV9 and TRBJ2-1; 11 positions match TRBD2. The J segment lost 3 bases and the V segment lost 2 bases, leaving 7 bases of the junction unmatched. The CDR3 spans 17 residues. Germline CDR1 is SGDLS and CDR2 is YYNGEE. The CDR3 DNA reads TGTGCCAGCAGCGTCGAACTAGCGGGGGCCATCTACAATGAGCAGTTCTTC. Amino acid sequence: CASSVELAGAIYNEQFF.

This chain links TRBV9 with TRBJ2-5; D not certain. V lost 2 bases, J lost 3 bases, and 8 bases lay in between. Germline V gene data show CDR1 as SGDLS and CDR2 as YYNGEE. This CDR3 spans 13 amino acids. The DNA for the CDR3 is TGTGCCAGCAGCGTGAGCCCTAAAGAGACCCAGTACTTC. Residues: CASSVSPKETQYF.

The chain joins TRBV7-9 to TRBJ2-2; weak D call: TRBD1 (5 bases). Germline CDR1 and CDR2: SEHNR and FQNEAQ (reference sequence). The CDR3 consists of 15 residues. V gave up 8 bases and J gave up 4 bases, with 17 bases separating them. CDR3 bases: TGTGCCAGCGGCAGGGTAGGGGCGCCCACCGGGGAGCTGTTTTTT. It specifies CASGRVGAPTGELFF.

This clone was found once. This chain connects TRBV5-5 to TRBJ2-3; no reliable D call. Germline CDR1 SGHKS, CDR2 YYEKEE (reference sequence). The CDR3 contains 15 residues. Deletions cut 6 bases from V and 9 bases from J, with 23 bases between. The CDR3 DNA reads as TGTGCCAGCACCCTTTCTGCGGCCGGTCGGTGGACGCAGTATTTT. This codes for CASTLSAAGRWTQYF.

This chain connects TRBV2 to TRBJ2-7; D may be TRBD1 (6 bases). CDR1 and CDR2 from the germline V gene are SNHLY and FYNNEI. The CDR3 is made up of 15 amino acids. V was cut by 6 bases and J by 3 bases, with 18 bases left in between. Here the CDR3 reads CASSEQGKRGYEQYF. CDR3 DNA: TGTGCCAGCAGCGAGCAGGGGAAAAGGGGCTACGAGCAGTACTTC.

This clone appeared once. This chain uses TRBV25-1 with TRBJ1-3, with a weak D call TRBD1 (5 bases). Germline V CDR1 and CDR2: MGHDK, SYGVNS. The V gene lost 5 bases and the J gene lost 0 bases, with 11 bases spanning the gap. CDR3 length: 15 residues. The CDR3 DNA sequence: TGTGCCAGCAGTTCCCCTCAGGGCTCTGGAAACACCATATATTTT. Protein sequence: CASSSPQGSGNTIYF.

This chain joins TRBV14 and TRBJ1-2; 9 bases align to TRBD1. The CDR3 spans 17 residues. Trimming at V came to 4 bases and at J to 0 bases, leaving 9 bases not matched to a gene. Per the germline V gene, CDR1 is SGHDN and CDR2 is FVKESK. This chain's CDR3 is CASSRWGQGDANYGYTF. In nucleotides, the CDR3 is TGTGCCAGCAGCCGTTGGGGACAGGGCGACGCTAACTATGGCTACACCTTC.

The V gene is TRBV18, the J gene TRBJ2-1; tentatively, D is TRBD1 (6 bases). Germline-derived CDR1 and CDR2 are KGHSH and LQKENI. Deletions cut 0 bases from V and 2 bases from J, with 14 bases between. CDR3 length: 17 amino acids. The CDR3 reads CASSPPSRNRAYNEQFF. As DNA, the CDR3 is TGTGCCAGCTCACCACCGTCCCGAAACAGGGCCTACAATGAGCAGTTCTTC. The full variable domain, rest sourced from reference TRBV18 and TRBJ2-1, is NAGVMQNPRHLVRRRGQEARLRCSPMKGHSHVYWYRQLPEEGLKFMVYLQKENIIDESGMPKERFSAEFPKEGPSILRIQQVVRGDSAAYFCASSPPSRNRAYNEQFFGPGTRLTVL.